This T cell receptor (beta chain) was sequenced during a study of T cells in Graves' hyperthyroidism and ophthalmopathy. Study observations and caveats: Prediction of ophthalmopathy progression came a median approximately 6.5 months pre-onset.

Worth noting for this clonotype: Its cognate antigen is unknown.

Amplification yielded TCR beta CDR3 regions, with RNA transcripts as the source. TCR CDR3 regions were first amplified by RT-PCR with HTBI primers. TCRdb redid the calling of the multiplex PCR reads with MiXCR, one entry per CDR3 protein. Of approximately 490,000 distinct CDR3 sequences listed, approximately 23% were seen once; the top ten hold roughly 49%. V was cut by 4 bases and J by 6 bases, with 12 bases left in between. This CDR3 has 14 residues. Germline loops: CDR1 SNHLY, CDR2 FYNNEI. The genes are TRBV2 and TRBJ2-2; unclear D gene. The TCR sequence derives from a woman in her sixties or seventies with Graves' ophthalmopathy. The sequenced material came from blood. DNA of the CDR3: TGTGCCAGCAGTGTCGCCCAGAAGGCCGGGGAGCTGTTTTTT. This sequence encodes CASSVAQKAGELFF.